The 9 T cell receptor beta chains below come from one sample, sequenced in a study of siplizumab effects on memory and regulatory T cells. Here immunoSEQ multiplex PCR was the method, and the copy in TCRdb shows in-frame clones only, minus some. Of about 100,000 clones detected, more than 90% appear once; the ten largest clones hold 0.14% to 0.15%. Sequenced input: CD4+ T cells sorted from blood. These receptors all come from a human donor in good health.

The gene calls are TRBV27 and TRBJ1-2; D unclear. Germline CDR1 reads MNHEY; CDR2 reads SMNVEV (reference sequence). V gave up 6 bases and J gave up 8 bases, with 16 bases separating them. This CDR3 spans 13 amino acids. DNA for the CDR3: TGTGCCAGCAGCCCAAATCAAAGCGGAGGCTACACCTTC. This codes for CASSPNQSGGYTF.

This clone occurred once. The gene calls are TRBV19 and TRBJ2-1; 9 bases match TRBD2. CDR1 is LNHDA, CDR2 SQIVND, per germline (reference sequence). V gave up 5 bases and J gave up 9 bases; unmatched junction bases: 11. The CDR3 is made up of 15 amino acids. The chain's CDR3 is CASSEAGGPRGEQFF. The CDR3 DNA reads TGTGCCAGTAGTGAGGCGGGGGGGCCAAGGGGTGAGCAGTTCTTC.

The chain carries TRBV5-8 and TRBJ1-2; D unresolved. The CDR3 is 13 amino acids. V was pared by 2 bases and J by 8 bases, with 13 bases between. Germline V CDR1 and CDR2: SGHTS, YDEGEE. The CDR3 region is CASSLGRLGGYTF. The CDR3 coding sequence is TGTGCCAGCAGCTTAGGACGGCTTGGAGGCTACACCTTC.

The V and J genes are TRBV19 and TRBJ1-5; unclear D gene. V lost 5 bases to trimming and J lost 5 bases, with 10 bases between them. There are 13 residues in the CDR3. The germline V gene encodes CDR1 LNHDA and CDR2 SQIVND (reference sequence). In nucleotides, the CDR3 is TGTGCCAGTAGTGCCGGGGAATATCAGCCCCAGCATTTT. Translated, it gives CASSAGEYQPQHF.

This clone was counted between two and nine times. A junction end diverges from the germline sequence, so it may reflect a read error. The genes are TRBV27 and TRBJ1-5; D not certain. CDR1 and CDR2 from the germline V gene are MNHEY and SMNVEV (reference sequence). CDR3 size: 16 residues. The CDR3 spells CASSSDQTISSQPQHF. Written as DNA, the CDR3 is TGTGCCAGCAGTTCGGACCAGACGATCAGCAGTCAGCCCCAGCATTTT.

V usage is TRBV7-9 and J usage is TRBJ1-4; TRBD1 might be the D (6 bases). Germline V gene data show CDR1 as SEHNR and CDR2 as FQNEAQ (reference sequence). Trimming cost V 1 base and J 5 bases, with 8 bases left between them. The CDR3 spans 14 residues. The CDR3 region is CASSLEQGNEKLFF. The CDR3 DNA reads TGTGCCAGCAGCTTAGAACAGGGCAATGAAAAACTGTTTTTT. Together with reference TRBV7-9 and TRBJ1-4, the CDR3 gives the full variable domain: DTGVSQNPRHKITKRGQNVTFRCDPISEHNRLYWYRQTLGQGPEFLTYFQNEAQLEKSRLLSDRFSAERPKGSFSTLEIQRTEQGDSAMYLCASSLEQGNEKLFFGSGTQLSVL.

This rearrangement joins TRBV7-3 to TRBJ1-2, with 8 bases that match TRBD1. Trimming cost V 5 bases and J 6 bases; bases outside gene matches: 11. Germline V lookup: CDR1 SGHTA, CDR2 FQGTGA. This CDR3 has 15 amino acids. In DNA, the CDR3 is TGTGCCAGCAGCCCCGGACAGGGTCGAGTGAATGGCTACACCTTC. Translation: CASSPGQGRVNGYTF.

The chain links TRBV28 to TRBJ2-2; the D is unclear. This CDR3 is 15 amino acids long. Trimming took 6 bases from V and 2 from J, leaving 13 bases between them. Germline values: CDR1 MDHEN, CDR2 SYDVKM. The CDR3 region has the DNA TGTGCCAGCAGCCGTGGGCGGTCCAACACCGGGGAGCTGTTTTTT. It specifies CASSRGRSNTGELFF.

This chain joins TRBV5-4 and TRBJ2-7; TRBD1 agrees at 9 bases. V shed 5 bases and J 4 bases; nucleotides not matched to a gene: 7. This CDR3 is 14 amino acids long. Germline V lookup: CDR1 SGHNT, CDR2 YYREEE (reference sequence). The CDR3 loop is CASRRTGGAYEQYF. The CDR3 region has the DNA TGTGCCAGCAGACGCACAGGGGGCGCATACGAGCAGTACTTC.